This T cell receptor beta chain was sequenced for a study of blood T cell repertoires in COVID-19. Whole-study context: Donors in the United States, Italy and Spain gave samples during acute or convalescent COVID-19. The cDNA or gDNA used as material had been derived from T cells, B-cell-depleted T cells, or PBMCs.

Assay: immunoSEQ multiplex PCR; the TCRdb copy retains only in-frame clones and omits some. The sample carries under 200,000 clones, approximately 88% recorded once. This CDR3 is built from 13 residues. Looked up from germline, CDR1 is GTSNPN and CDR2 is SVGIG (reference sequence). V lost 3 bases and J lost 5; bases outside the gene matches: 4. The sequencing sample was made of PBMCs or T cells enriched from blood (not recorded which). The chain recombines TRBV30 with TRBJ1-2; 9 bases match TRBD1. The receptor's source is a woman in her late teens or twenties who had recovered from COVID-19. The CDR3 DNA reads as TGTGCCTGGAGGACAGGGGGAGAATATGGCTACACCTTC. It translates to CAWRTGGEYGYTF.